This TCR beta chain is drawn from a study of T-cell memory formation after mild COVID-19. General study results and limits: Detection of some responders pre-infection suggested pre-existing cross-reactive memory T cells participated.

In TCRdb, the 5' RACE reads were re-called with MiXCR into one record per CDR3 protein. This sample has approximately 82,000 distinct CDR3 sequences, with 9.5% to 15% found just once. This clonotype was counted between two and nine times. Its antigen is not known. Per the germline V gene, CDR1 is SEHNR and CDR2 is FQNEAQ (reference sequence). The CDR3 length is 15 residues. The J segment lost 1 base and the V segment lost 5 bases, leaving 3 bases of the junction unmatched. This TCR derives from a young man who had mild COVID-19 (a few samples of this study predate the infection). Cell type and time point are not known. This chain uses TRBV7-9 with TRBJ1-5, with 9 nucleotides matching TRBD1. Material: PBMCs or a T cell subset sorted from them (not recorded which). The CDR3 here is CASSGTGRSNQPQHF. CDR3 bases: TGTGCCAGCAGCGGGACAGGGAGGAGCAATCAGCCCCAGCATTTT.